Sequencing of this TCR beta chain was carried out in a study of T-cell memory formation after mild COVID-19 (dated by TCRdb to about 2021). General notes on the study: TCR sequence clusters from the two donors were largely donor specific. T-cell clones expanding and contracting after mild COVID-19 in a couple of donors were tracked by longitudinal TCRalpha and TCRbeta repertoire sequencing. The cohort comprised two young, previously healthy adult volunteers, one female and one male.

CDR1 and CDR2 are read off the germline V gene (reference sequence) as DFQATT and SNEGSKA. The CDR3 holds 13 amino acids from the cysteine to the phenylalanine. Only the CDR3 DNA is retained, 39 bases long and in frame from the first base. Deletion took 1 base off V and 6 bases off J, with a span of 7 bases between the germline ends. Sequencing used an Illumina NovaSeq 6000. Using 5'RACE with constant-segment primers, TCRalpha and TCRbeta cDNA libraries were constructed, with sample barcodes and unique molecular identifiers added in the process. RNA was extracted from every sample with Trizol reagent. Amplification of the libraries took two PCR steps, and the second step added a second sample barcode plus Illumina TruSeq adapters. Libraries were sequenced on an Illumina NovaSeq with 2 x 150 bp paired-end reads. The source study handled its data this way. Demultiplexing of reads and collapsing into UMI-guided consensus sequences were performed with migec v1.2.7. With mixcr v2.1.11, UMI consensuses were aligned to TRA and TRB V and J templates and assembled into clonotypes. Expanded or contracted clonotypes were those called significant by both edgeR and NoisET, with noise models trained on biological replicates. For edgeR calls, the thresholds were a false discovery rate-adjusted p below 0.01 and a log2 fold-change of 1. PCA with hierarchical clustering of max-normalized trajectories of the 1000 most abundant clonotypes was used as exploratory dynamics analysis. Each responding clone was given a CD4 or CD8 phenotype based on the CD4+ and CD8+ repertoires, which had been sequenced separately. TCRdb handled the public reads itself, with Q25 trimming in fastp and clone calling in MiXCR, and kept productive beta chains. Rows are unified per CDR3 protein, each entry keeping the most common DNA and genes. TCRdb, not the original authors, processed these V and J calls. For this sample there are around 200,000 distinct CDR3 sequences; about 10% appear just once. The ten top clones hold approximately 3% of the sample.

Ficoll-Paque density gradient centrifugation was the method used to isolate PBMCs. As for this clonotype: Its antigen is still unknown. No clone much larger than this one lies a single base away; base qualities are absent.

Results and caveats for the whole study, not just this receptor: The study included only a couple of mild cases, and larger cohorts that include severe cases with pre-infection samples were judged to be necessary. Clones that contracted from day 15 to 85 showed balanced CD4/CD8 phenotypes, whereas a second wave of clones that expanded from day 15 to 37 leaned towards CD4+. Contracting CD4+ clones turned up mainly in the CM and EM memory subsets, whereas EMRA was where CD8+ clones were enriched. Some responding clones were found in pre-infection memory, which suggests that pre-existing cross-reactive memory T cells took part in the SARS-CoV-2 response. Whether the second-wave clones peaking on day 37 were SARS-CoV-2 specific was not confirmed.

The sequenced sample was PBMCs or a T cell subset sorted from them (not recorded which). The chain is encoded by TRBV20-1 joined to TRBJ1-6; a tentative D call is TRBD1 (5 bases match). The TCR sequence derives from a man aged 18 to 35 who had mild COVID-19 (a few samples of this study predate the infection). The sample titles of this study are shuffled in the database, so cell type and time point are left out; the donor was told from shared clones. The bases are TGCAGTGCTAGAGGACAGCCTAATTCACCCCTCCACTTT. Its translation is CSARGQPNSPLHF.